Reported below is one T cell receptor beta chain. Its target is unknown. Trimming removed 4 bases from V and 7 bases from J; junction bases left unmatched: 6. This CDR3 region has 15 residues. Germline V gene sequence: CDR1 SGHAT, CDR2 FQNNGV. The data originate from a study of cytomegalovirus exposure and HLA in healthy donors. Study-level results: The study flagged roughly 150 TCR beta chains as cytomegalovirus-associated.

TCRdb keeps only in-frame clones here, not all; method: immunoSEQ multiplex PCR. The sample lists under 250,000 clones, around nine tenths occurring once. The TCR sequence derives from a man aged 18 to 30 in good health and CMV-seronegative. This chain connects TRBV11-2 to TRBJ2-1, with TRBD2 matching 11 bases. The sample comprised PBMCs. The CDR3 nucleotides are TGTGCCAGCAGCTCCCGACTAGCGGGGCTTAATGAGCAGTTCTTC. It specifies CASSSRLAGLNEQFF.